The clone carrying this TCR beta chain has more than one count but fewer than ten. Its specificity is unknown. This entry belongs to a study of Ad26.COV2.S vaccination and SARS-CoV-2 variants. General study points: Analytic work on TCR breadth and depth might have understated the full extent of total T cell responses. Reportedly, after vaccination the spike-specific CD8+ and CD4+ T cell responses displayed substantial breadth. Recipients given vaccine exceeded placebo recipients in spike-specific TCR breadth. Comparable non-spike TCR breadth was observed in vaccine and placebo recipients.

This CDR3 region has 16 residues. Germline V gene lookup returns CDR1 LNHDA and CDR2 SQIVND (reference sequence). V was shortened by 3 bases and J by 0 bases, with 14 bases between the two germline ends. Method: immunoSEQ multiplex PCR; TCRdb's copy keeps in-frame clones and lacks some. The sample holds roughly 100,000 clones, about three quarters seen once. This chain joins TRBV19 and TRBJ1-2; no firm D call. The clonotype originates from a human donor who had recovered from COVID-19. The sample consisted of peripheral blood, taken after recovery from COVID-19. This chain's CDR3 is CASSIGGNIPNYGYTF. CDR3 in DNA: TGTGCCAGTAGTATTGGTGGGAACATACCTAACTATGGCTACACCTTC.